This T cell receptor beta chain was identified during a study of patients and donors after allogeneic stem cell transplantation. TCRdb re-called the RT-PCR reads with MiXCR, one entry per CDR3 protein. The repertoire consists of more than 850,000 distinct CDR3 sequences, with about a sixth occurring once and the leading ten covering around 6%. This sequence was found in a human donor who was either an allogeneic HSCT recipient or a stem cell or donor lymphocyte infusion donor (not recorded which). It is not recorded whose cells these are; they may come from a transplant donor. Sequencing input: blood, either unsorted or a sorted T cell fraction (not recorded which).

The DNA for the CDR3 is TGTGCCAGCAGCGTAGCTGGGTCGGGATCACCCCTCCACTTT. Protein product: CASSVAGSGSPLHF. This sequence joins TRBV9 and TRBJ1-6; D gene unclear. The germline CDR1 and CDR2 sequences are SGDLS and YYNGEE. V shed 0 bases and J shed 10 bases, with 11 bases lying between them. The CDR3 runs 14 residues.